Below, 32 T cell receptor beta chains from the same sample are listed, as sequenced in a study of blood T cell repertoires in COVID-19. Profiling relied on immunoSEQ multiplex PCR, and the TCRdb table lists in-frame clones only, not all of them. The profile shows fewer than 300,000 clones, 84% of them singletons. Source material: peripheral blood. Source of these receptors: a human donor with COVID-19, enrolled during active disease. The donor label of this sample is uncertain.

The chain is built from TRBV6-1 and TRBJ1-1; D gene uncertain. The CDR3 is 12 amino acids. The germline CDR1 and CDR2 sequences are MNHNS and SASEGT. The V gene lost 2 bases and the J gene lost 5 bases, with 6 bases spanning the gap. CDR3 sequence reads: CASSERGTEAFF. The CDR3, as DNA: TGTGCCAGCAGTGAAAGAGGGACTGAAGCTTTCTTT.

This clone was observed once. The gene calls are TRBV18 and TRBJ1-1; unclear D gene. The CDR3 covers 13 residues. Germline V gene data show CDR1 as KGHSH and CDR2 as LQKENI. Trimming took 1 base from V and 2 from J, leaving 5 bases between them. CDR3 amino acids: CASSPQLNTEAFF. Here the CDR3 DNA reads TGTGCCAGCTCACCACAACTCAACACTGAAGCTTTCTTT.

CDR3: CASSRVSYNEQFF. Written as DNA, the CDR3 is TGTGCCAGCAGCCGTGTTTCCTACAATGAGCAGTTCTTC. This chain uses TRBV6-5 with TRBJ2-1; D not certain. V lost 6 bases and J 1 base, leaving 7 bases between the germline ends. This CDR3 has 13 amino acids. The germline V gene has CDR1 MNHEY and CDR2 SVGAGI.

The CDR3 DNA reads TGTGCCAGCAGCTTACAGGGGTCTGGAAACACCATATATTTT. It codes for CASSLQGSGNTIYF. V is TRBV7-2 and J is TRBJ1-3; weak D call: TRBD1 (6 bases). The CDR3 extends over 14 amino acids. V was pared by 2 bases and J by 1 base, with 6 bases between. CDR1 and CDR2 (germline): SGHTA, FQGNSA.

The genes are TRBV5-4 and TRBJ2-5, with TRBD2 identical over 10 bases. Germline CDR1 is SGHNT and CDR2 is YYREEE (reference sequence). The CDR3 consists of 18 residues. V was clipped by 4 bases and J by 4 bases; unmatched bases: 16. CDR3 residues: CASSPPGGSSGRLETQYF. CDR3 nucleotides: TGTGCCAGCAGCCCCCCTGGGGGGTCTAGCGGGAGATTAGAGACCCAGTACTTC.

The rearrangement uses TRBV29-1 and TRBJ1-2; TRBD1 is a possible D gene (6 bases). The CDR3 sequence is 12 residues long. Germline lookup yields CDR1 SQVTM and CDR2 ANQGSEA. V shed 6 bases and J shed 6 bases, with 14 bases lying between them. The chain's CDR3 is CSVTTQGDGYTF. CDR3 bases: TGCAGCGTGACGACACAGGGAGATGGCTACACCTTC.

The V gene is TRBV19, the J gene TRBJ1-1; tentatively, D is TRBD1 (6 bases). The CDR3 runs 16 residues. Deletions cut 5 bases from V and 0 bases from J, with 16 bases between. In germline, CDR1 is LNHDA, CDR2 SQIVND (reference sequence). This chain's CDR3 is CASSRRGALMNTEAFF. Written as DNA, the CDR3 is TGTGCCAGTAGTCGCCGGGGGGCCCTAATGAACACTGAAGCTTTCTTT.

The chain joins TRBV5-1 to TRBJ2-2; 15 bases are shared with TRBD2. The V and J ends lost 1 base and 6 bases, in that order; junction bases with no gene match: 1. The V gene's germline CDR1 is SGHRS and CDR2 YFSETQ. The CDR3 has 16 residues. The CDR3 nucleotides are TGCGCCAGCAGCTTGAGGACTAGCGGGAGGGCCGGGGAGCTGTTTTTT. Protein: CASSLRTSGRAGELFF.

This clone was recorded once. The chain couples TRBV5-5 to TRBJ2-5, with 9 bases aligning to TRBD2. CDR3 size: 15 residues. V was pared by 5 bases and J by 4 bases, with 9 bases of the junction left unmatched. Per the germline V gene, CDR1 is SGHKS and CDR2 is YYEKEE (reference sequence). CDR3 coding DNA: TGTGCCAGCAGTAGGGCGGGAGGGAATGTAGAGACCCAGTACTTC. Its protein is CASSRAGGNVETQYF.

This rearrangement joins TRBV3-1 (or the pseudogene TRBV3-2) to TRBJ2-3, with 8 positions matching TRBD2. This CDR3 spans 14 amino acids. CDR1 LGHDT and CDR2 YNNKEL come from the germline V gene (reference sequence). V lost 4 bases and J lost 2; bases outside the gene matches: 2. The CDR3 spells CASSPGLATDTQYF. CDR3 in DNA: TGTGCCAGCAGCCCCGGACTAGCCACAGATACGCAGTATTTT.

As to this clone: The same CDR3 can be traced to other DNA sequences in this sample. The V and J genes are TRBV5-1 and TRBJ2-3, with 9 positions matching TRBD1. Germline lookup yields CDR1 SGHRS and CDR2 YFSETQ. CDR3 length equals 14 residues. Trimming removed 4 bases from V and 5 bases from J; junction bases left unmatched: 5. The CDR3 spells CASSLGQGGDTQYF. CDR3 in DNA: TGCGCCAGCAGCCTGGGACAGGGTGGAGATACGCAGTATTTT.

The genes are TRBV7-8 and TRBJ1-4; 9 bases align to TRBD1. Germline V CDR1 and CDR2: SGHVS, FQNEAQ. V trimming: 5 bases; J trimming: 1 base; junction bases outside the gene matches: 8. This CDR3 spans 17 amino acids. This CDR3 is CASSPPGTGITNEKLFF. As DNA, the CDR3 is TGTGCCAGCAGCCCCCCCGGGACAGGGATAACTAATGAAAAACTGTTTTTT.

The CDR3 nucleotides are TGCGCCAGCAGCCCCAGACAGGGGACCTACGAGCAGTACTTC. It specifies CASSPRQGTYEQYF. The chain joins TRBV5-1 to TRBJ2-7; 8 bases align to TRBD1. CDR3 size: 14 residues. Germline loops: CDR1 SGHRS, CDR2 YFSETQ. The junction had 5 bases not matched to a gene; V was cut back by 4 bases and J by 2 bases.

V and J are TRBV6-2 or TRBV6-3 and TRBJ1-5; D ambiguous. Germline V CDR1 and CDR2: MNHEY, SVGEGT. The CDR3 runs 14 residues. Trimming removed 4 bases from V and 3 bases from J, with 10 bases in between. The CDR3 region is CASSLLSTNQPQHF. The CDR3 coding sequence is TGTGCCAGCAGTTTACTAAGCACCAATCAGCCCCAGCATTTT.

The rearrangement links TRBV25-1 to TRBJ2-1; tentative D call: TRBD2 (6 bases). Germline V gene lookup returns CDR1 MGHDK and CDR2 SYGVNS. There are 15 residues in the CDR3. With 4 bases removed from V and 2 bases from J, the gap between germline ends came to 12 bases. The CDR3 region has the DNA TGTGCCAGCAGTGGGGGGGTTACTCCCTACAATGAGCAGTTCTTC. Translated, it gives CASSGGVTPYNEQFF.

The rearrangement joins TRBV29-1 to TRBJ1-2, with D hard to call. Looked up from germline, CDR1 is SQVTM and CDR2 is ANQGSEA. This CDR3 is built from 12 residues. Trimming shortened V by 0 bases and J by 8 bases, and 10 bases separated the two germline ends. In DNA, the CDR3 is TGCAGCGTTGAAGATAACCGGTGGGGCTACACCTTC. Its protein product is CSVEDNRWGYTF.

This clone was seen a handful of times. In DNA, the CDR3 is TGTGCCAGCAGTGACGGGACTAGCACAGATACGCAGTATTTT. Protein product: CASSDGTSTDTQYF. The J gene is TRBJ2-3, the V gene TRBV6-4; perhaps TRBD2 as D (6 bases). CDR3 length: 14 residues. The germline CDR1 and CDR2 sequences are MRHNA and SNTAGT. The V end lost 2 bases, the J end lost 0 bases, and 6 bases lay between the germline ends.

This chain uses TRBV28 with TRBJ2-1; D might be TRBD2 (7 bases). The CDR3 runs to 16 residues. From germline, CDR1 is MDHEN and CDR2 SYDVKM. Deletions cut 2 bases from V and 7 bases from J, with 18 bases between. The CDR3 nucleotides read TGTGCCAGCAGTTTAGGAGGGACTATAAGGGGGAATGAGCAGTTCTTC. Protein sequence: CASSLGGTIRGNEQFF. The full variable domain, its missing parts supplied by reference TRBV28 and TRBJ2-1, is DVKVTQSSRYLVKRTGEKVFLECVQDMDHENMFWYRQDPGLGLRLIYFSYDVKMKEKGDIPEGYSVSREKKERFSLILESASTNQTSMYLCASSLGGTIRGNEQFFGPGTRLTVL.

This chain joins TRBV28 and TRBJ2-2; 7 bases map to TRBD1. Germline assignment: CDR1 MDHEN and CDR2 SYDVKM. Trimming took 7 bases from V and 6 from J; bases not matched to a gene: 8. The CDR3 covers 14 residues. This CDR3 reads CASKDGQAAGELFF. DNA for the CDR3: TGTGCCAGCAAGGATGGACAGGCGGCCGGGGAGCTGTTTTTT.

The chain uses TRBV9 and TRBJ1-2, with D perhaps matching TRBD1 (6 bases). Trimming left V 3 bases short and J 1 base short, with 25 bases between. The germline V gene has CDR1 SGDLS and CDR2 YYNGEE. This CDR3 spans 19 amino acids. The CDR3 here is CASSGAKTGHITINYGYTF. Here the CDR3 DNA reads TGTGCCAGCAGCGGAGCAAAGACAGGCCACATTACCATTAACTATGGCTACACCTTC.

The chain uses TRBV28 and TRBJ2-1; 10 positions match TRBD2. The V segment lost 8 bases and the J segment 9 bases; nucleotides outside the gene matches: 10. The CDR3 covers 14 residues. Per the germline V gene, CDR1 is MDHEN and CDR2 is SYDVKM. The CDR3 sequence: CASRPEREGGEQFF. In DNA, the CDR3 is TGTGCCAGCCGCCCTGAGCGGGAGGGTGGTGAGCAGTTCTTC. The whole variable domain, remainder taken from reference TRBV28 and TRBJ2-1, is DVKVTQSSRYLVKRTGEKVFLECVQDMDHENMFWYRQDPGLGLRLIYFSYDVKMKEKGDIPEGYSVSREKKERFSLILESASTNQTSMYLCASRPEREGGEQFFGPGTRLTVL.

The rearrangement uses TRBV6-2 or TRBV6-3 and TRBJ2-1, with TRBD2 matching 7 bases. The CDR3 totals 14 residues. J lost 6 bases, V lost 6 bases, and 8 bases had no gene match. The germline V gene has CDR1 MNHEY and CDR2 SVGEGT. CDR3 bases: TGTGCCAGCAGCTTCCGGGACTATATCAATGAGCAGTTCTTC. This codes for CASSFRDYINEQFF.

This clone was recorded once. The V gene is TRBV5-4, the J gene TRBJ2-1; 8 nucleotides align to TRBD1. The CDR3 is 15 residues long. Looked up from germline, CDR1 is SGHNT and CDR2 is YYREEE (reference sequence). V shed 5 bases and J 0 bases; nucleotides not matched to a gene: 4. Here the CDR3 DNA reads TGTGCCAGCAGTACTACAGGGGGCTCCTACAATGAGCAGTTCTTC. Its protein product is CASSTTGGSYNEQFF.

V usage is TRBV30 and J usage is TRBJ1-1; D gene uncertain. Germline CDR1 reads GTSNPN; CDR2 reads SVGIG (reference sequence). Deletions cut 0 bases from V and 3 bases from J, with 8 bases between. The CDR3 sequence is 13 residues long. In nucleotides, the CDR3 is TGTGCCTGGAGTGTAGCGGCCTACACTGAAGCTTTCTTT. It specifies CAWSVAAYTEAFF.

The chain carries TRBV15 and TRBJ2-7, with TRBD1 matching over 8 bases. The germline V gene has CDR1 LNHNV and CDR2 YYDKDF (reference sequence). This CDR3 has 13 amino acids. With V trimmed by 3 bases and J by 3 bases, 1 base remained unmatched. CDR3 nucleotides: TGTGCCACCAGCAGGACAGGGGTCTACGAGCAGTACTTC. Its translation is CATSRTGVYEQYF. The complete variable domain, with remaining parts taken from reference TRBV15 and TRBJ2-7, reads DAMVIQNPRYQVTQFGKPVTLSCSQTLNHNVMYWYQQKSSQAPKLLFHYYDKDFNNEADTPDNFQSRRPNTSFCFLDIRSPGLGDTAMYLCATSRTGVYEQYFGPGTRLTVT.

Worth noting for this clone: Different DNA sequences within this sample yield the same CDR3. The chain has TRBV6-6 and TRBJ2-5; no clear D gene. Germline V CDR1 and CDR2: MNHNY, SVGAGI (reference sequence). The CDR3 has 14 residues. V was clipped by 2 bases and J by 4 bases, with 11 bases between them. As DNA, the CDR3 is TGTGCCAGCAGTTACGGGCAGGTGGGAGAGACCCAGTACTTC. Its protein product is CASSYGQVGETQYF.

In this sample, this clone turned up once. The chain recombines TRBV6-6 with TRBJ2-3, with D maybe TRBD1 (6 bases). The CDR3 sequence is 13 residues long. The germline V gene has CDR1 MNHNY and CDR2 SVGAGI (reference sequence). The V gene lost 5 bases and the J gene lost 4 bases, with 10 bases spanning the gap. The CDR3 region is CASSTHRADTQYF. CDR3 coding DNA: TGTGCCAGCAGTACTCACAGGGCAGATACGCAGTATTTT.

The chain has TRBV28 and TRBJ1-3; D may be TRBD1 (5 bases). The ends were cut back, 3 bases at V and 3 bases at J, with 18 bases in the middle. The CDR3 covers 17 residues. From germline, CDR1 is MDHEN and CDR2 SYDVKM. In DNA, the CDR3 is TGTGCCAGCAGTTTCGAGACGGGGGACGCAAATGGAAACACCATATATTTT. It translates to CASSFETGDANGNTIYF.

CDR3 in DNA: TGCAGCGCGGAGGATGGGCGGGGCCTAGAGCAGTACTTC. Encoded protein: CSAEDGRGLEQYF. The V gene is TRBV29-1, the J gene TRBJ2-7; maybe TRBD2 (6 bases). V lost 7 bases to trimming and J lost 7 bases, with 20 bases between them. In germline, CDR1 is SQVTM, CDR2 ANQGSEA. The CDR3 is 13 amino acids.

The chain employs TRBV7-9 and TRBJ2-5; 7 bases align to TRBD2. This CDR3 contains 17 residues. Germline V lookup: CDR1 SEHNR, CDR2 FQNEAQ (reference sequence). J gave up 5 bases and V 1 base, and 13 bases lay outside the gene matches. The CDR3 coding sequence is TGTGCCAGCAGCTTAGTACTGGTTGGCGGGAGCCAGGAGACCCAGTACTTC. It yields the protein CASSLVLVGGSQETQYF. Based on the CDR3 plus reference TRBV7-9 and TRBJ2-5, the full variable domain is DTGVSQNPRHKITKRGQNVTFRCDPISEHNRLYWYRQTLGQGPEFLTYFQNEAQLEKSRLLSDRFSAERPKGSFSTLEIQRTEQGDSAMYLCASSLVLVGGSQETQYFGPGTRLLVL.

In this sample, this clone turned up once. This sequence joins TRBV29-1 and TRBJ2-3; 7 bases agree with TRBD2. Germline CDR1 is SQVTM and CDR2 is ANQGSEA. This CDR3 region has 14 residues. V shed 6 bases and J 2 bases; nucleotides not matched to a gene: 8. CDR3: CSVSGLSYTDTQYF. The CDR3, as DNA: TGCAGCGTCTCGGGACTATCATACACAGATACGCAGTATTTT.

The rearrangement links TRBV19 to TRBJ2-6; D is perhaps TRBD1 (5 bases). Germline V gives CDR1 LNHDA, CDR2 SQIVND (reference sequence). This CDR3 is built from 16 residues. The V and J ends lost 4 bases and 2 bases respectively, with 12 bases between them. The CDR3 nucleotides are TGTGCCAGTAGTACCAGTACAGGAACTGGGGCCAACGTCCTGACTTTC. Translated, it gives CASSTSTGTGANVLTF. The whole variable domain, remainder taken from reference TRBV19 and TRBJ2-6, is DGGITQSPKYLFRKEGQNVTLSCEQNLNHDAMYWYRQDPGQGLRLIYYSQIVNDFQKGDIAEGYSVSREKKESFPLTVTSAQKNPTAFYLCASSTSTGTGANVLTFGAGSRLTVL.